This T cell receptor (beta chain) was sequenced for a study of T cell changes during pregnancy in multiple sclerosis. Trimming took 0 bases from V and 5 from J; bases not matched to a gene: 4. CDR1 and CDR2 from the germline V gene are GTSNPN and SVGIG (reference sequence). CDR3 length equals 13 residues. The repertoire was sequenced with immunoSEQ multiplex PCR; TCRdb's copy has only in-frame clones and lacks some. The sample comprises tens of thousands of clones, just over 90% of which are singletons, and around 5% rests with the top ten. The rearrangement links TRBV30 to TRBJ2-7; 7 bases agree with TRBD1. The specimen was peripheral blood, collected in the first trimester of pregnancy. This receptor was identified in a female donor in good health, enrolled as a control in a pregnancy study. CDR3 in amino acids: CAWSVQGPNEQYF. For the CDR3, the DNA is TGTGCCTGGAGTGTACAGGGGCCCAACGAGCAGTACTTC.